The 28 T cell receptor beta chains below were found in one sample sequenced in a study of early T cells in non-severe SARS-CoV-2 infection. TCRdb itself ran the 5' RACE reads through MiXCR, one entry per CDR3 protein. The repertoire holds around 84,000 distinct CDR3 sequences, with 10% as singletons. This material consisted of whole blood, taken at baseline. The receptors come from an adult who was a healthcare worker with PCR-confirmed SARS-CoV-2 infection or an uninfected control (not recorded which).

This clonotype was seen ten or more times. The CDR3 is CASSATSGRYEQYF. The CDR3 DNA follows: TGTGCCAGCTCAGCGACTAGCGGGAGATACGAGCAGTACTTC. The chain uses TRBV18 and TRBJ2-7, with 12 nucleotides matching TRBD2. CDR3 length equals 14 residues. Unmatched junction bases numbered 3, after V lost 5 bases and J lost 4 bases. Germline V gene sequence: CDR1 KGHSH, CDR2 LQKENI.

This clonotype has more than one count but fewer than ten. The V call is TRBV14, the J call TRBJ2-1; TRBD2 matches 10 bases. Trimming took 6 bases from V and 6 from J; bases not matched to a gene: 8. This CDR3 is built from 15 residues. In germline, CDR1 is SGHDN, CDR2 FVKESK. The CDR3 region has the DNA TGTGCCAGCAGTCCGCTAGCGGGAGTGGGCAATGAGCAGTTCTTC. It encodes CASSPLAGVGNEQFF.

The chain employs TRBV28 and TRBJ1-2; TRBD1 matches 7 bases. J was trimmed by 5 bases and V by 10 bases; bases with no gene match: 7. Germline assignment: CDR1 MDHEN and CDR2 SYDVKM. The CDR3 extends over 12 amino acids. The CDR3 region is CATSTGRYGYTF. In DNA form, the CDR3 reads TGTGCCACCTCGACAGGGAGGTATGGCTACACCTTC.

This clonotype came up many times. The CDR3 nucleotides read TGTGCCAGCAGCGCTCTAGCGGGAGTTGGCACAGATACGCAGTATTTT. Protein product: CASSALAGVGTDTQYF. The chain combines TRBV9 with TRBJ2-3, with 10 bases that match TRBD2. Trimming took 3 bases from V and 1 from J; bases not matched to a gene: 5. Germline CDR1 reads SGDLS; CDR2 reads YYNGEE. CDR3 length: 16 residues.

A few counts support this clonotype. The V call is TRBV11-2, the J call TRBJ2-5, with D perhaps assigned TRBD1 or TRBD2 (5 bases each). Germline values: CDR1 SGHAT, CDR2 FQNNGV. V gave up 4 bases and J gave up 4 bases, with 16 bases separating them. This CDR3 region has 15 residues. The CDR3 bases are TGTGCCAGCAGCTCCGGTGCAGGGACCAGAGAGACCCAGTACTTC. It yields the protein CASSSGAGTRETQYF. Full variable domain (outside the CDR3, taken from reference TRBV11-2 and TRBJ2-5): EAGVAQSPRYKIIEKRQSVAFWCNPISGHATLYWYQQILGQGPKLLIQFQNNGVVDDSQLPKDRFSAERLKGVDSTLKIQPAKLEDSAVYLCASSSGAGTRETQYFGPGTRLLVL.

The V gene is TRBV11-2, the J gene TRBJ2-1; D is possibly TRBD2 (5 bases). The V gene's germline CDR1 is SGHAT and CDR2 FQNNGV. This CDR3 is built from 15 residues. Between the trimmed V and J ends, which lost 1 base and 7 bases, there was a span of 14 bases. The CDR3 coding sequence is TGTGCCAGCAGCTTAGCCGCGGGCCGGATAAATGAGCAGTTCTTC. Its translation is CASSLAAGRINEQFF.

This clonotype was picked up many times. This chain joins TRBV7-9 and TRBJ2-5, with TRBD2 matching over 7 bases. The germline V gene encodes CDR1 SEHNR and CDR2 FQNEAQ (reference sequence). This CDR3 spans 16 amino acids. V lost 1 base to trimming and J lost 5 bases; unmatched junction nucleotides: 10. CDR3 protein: CASSLDGREYEETQYF. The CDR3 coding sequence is TGTGCCAGCAGCTTAGACGGGCGGGAGTATGAGGAGACCCAGTACTTC.

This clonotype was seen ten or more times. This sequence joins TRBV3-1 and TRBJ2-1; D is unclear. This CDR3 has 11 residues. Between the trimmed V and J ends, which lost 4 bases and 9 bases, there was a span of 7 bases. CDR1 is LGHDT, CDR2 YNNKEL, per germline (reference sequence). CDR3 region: CASSRHSEQFF. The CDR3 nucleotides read TGTGCCAGCAGCCGCCATTCTGAGCAGTTCTTC.

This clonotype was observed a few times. The CDR3 loop is CASSLAGQGWTEAFF. The CDR3 DNA reads as TGCGCCAGCAGCTTGGCCGGACAGGGGTGGACTGAAGCTTTCTTT. V is TRBV5-1 and J is TRBJ1-1; 9 bases match TRBD1. V shed 0 bases and J 5 bases; nucleotides not matched to a gene: 5. Germline V CDR1 and CDR2: SGHRS, YFSETQ. CDR3 length equals 15 residues.

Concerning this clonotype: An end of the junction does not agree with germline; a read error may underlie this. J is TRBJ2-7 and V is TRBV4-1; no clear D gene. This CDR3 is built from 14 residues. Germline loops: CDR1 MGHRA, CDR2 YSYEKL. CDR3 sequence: CASSHRAAEYEQYF. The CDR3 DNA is TGTGCCAGCAGCCATAGGGCAGCCGAATACGAGCAGTACTTC.

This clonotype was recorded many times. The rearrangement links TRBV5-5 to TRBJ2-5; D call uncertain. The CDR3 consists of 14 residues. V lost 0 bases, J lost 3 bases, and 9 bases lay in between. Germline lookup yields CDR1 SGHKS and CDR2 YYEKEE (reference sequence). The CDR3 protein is CASSLGRVEETQYF. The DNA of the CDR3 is TGTGCCAGCAGCTTGGGTCGGGTAGAAGAGACCCAGTACTTC.

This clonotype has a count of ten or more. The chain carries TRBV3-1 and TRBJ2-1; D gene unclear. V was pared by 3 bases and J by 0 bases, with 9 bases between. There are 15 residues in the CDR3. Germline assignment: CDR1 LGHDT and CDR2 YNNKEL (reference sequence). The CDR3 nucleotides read TGTGCCAGCAGCCAGAGCGCGAGCTCCTACAATGAGCAGTTCTTC. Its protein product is CASSQSASSYNEQFF.

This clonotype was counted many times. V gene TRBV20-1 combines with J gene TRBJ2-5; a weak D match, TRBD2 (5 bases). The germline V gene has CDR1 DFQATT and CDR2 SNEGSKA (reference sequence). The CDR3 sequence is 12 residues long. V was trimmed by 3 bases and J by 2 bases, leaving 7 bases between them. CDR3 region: CSASGDQETQYF. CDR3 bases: TGCAGTGCTAGCGGGGATCAAGAGACCCAGTACTTC.

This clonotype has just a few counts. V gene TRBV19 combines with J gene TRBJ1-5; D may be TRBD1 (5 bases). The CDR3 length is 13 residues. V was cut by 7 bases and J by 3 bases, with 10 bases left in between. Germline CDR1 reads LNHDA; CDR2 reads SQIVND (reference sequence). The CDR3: CASTQGNNQPQHF. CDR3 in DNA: TGTGCCAGTACCCAGGGTAACAATCAGCCCCAGCATTTT. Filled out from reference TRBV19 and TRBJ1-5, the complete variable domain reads DGGITQSPKYLFRKEGQNVTLSCEQNLNHDAMYWYRQDPGQGLRLIYYSQIVNDFQKGDIAEGYSVSREKKESFPLTVTSAQKNPTAFYLCASTQGNNQPQHFGDGTRLSIL.

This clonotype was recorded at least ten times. The CDR3: CASSYSFPNYEQYF. CDR3 DNA sequence: TGTGCCAGCAGTTACTCGTTTCCCAACTACGAGCAGTACTTC. The rearrangement joins TRBV6-5 to TRBJ2-7; D is unresolved. Per germline, CDR1 MNHEY and CDR2 SVGAGI. CDR3 size: 14 residues. Trimming removed 0 bases from V and 3 bases from J, with 9 bases in between.

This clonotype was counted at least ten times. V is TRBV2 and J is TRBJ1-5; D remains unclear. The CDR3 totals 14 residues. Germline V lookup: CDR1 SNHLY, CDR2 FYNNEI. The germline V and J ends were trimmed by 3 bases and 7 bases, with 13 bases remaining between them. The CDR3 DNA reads TGTGCCAGCAGTGATAGGTCCGTTCGGCAGCCCCAGCATTTT. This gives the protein CASSDRSVRQPQHF.

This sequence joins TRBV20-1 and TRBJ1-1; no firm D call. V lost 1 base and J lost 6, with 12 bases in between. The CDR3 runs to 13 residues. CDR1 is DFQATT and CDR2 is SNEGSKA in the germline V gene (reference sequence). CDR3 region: CSARGVMIPEAFF. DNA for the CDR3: TGCAGTGCTAGAGGAGTTATGATTCCTGAAGCTTTCTTT.

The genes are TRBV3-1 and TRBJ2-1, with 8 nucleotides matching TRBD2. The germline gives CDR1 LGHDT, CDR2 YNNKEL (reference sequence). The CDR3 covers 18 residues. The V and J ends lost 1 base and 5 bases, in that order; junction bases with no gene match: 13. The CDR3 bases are TGTGCCAGCAGCCAAGTCTTGGGACTAGTCTCGCGCCACAATGAGCAGTTCTTC. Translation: CASSQVLGLVSRHNEQFF.

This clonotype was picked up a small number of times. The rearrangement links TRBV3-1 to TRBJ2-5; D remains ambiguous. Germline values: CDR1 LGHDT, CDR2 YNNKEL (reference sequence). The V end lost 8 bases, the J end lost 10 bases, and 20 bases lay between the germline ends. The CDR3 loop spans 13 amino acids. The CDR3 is CASLLFGSLDQYF. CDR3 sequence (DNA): TGTGCCAGCCTCCTTTTCGGGTCTCTTGACCAGTACTTC.

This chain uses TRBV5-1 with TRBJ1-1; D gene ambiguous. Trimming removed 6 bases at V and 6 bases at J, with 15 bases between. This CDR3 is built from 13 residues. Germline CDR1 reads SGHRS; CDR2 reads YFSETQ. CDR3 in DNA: TGCGCCAGCAAGAGCAACGAGGGTTCTGAAGCTTTCTTT. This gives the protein CASKSNEGSEAFF. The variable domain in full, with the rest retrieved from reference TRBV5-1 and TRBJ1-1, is KAGVTQTPRYLIKTRGQQVTLSCSPISGHRSVSWYQQTPGQGLQFLFEYFSETQRNKGNFPGRFSGRQFSNSRSEMNVSTLELGDSALYLCASKSNEGSEAFFGQGTRLTVV.

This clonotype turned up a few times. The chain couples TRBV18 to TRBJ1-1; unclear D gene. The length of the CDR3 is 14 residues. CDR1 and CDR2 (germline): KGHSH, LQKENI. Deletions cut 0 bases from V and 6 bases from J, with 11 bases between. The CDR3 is CASSPPGGRPEAFF. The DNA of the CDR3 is TGTGCCAGCTCACCACCGGGCGGGAGGCCTGAAGCTTTCTTT.

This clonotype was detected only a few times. CDR3 bases: TGTGCCAGCAGCTTAGCGAGGGGACAGGGCTGGGAAAAACTGTTTTTT. Translated, it gives CASSLARGQGWEKLFF. V and J are TRBV7-2 and TRBJ1-4; 9 bases are a match to TRBD1. Germline V gene lookup returns CDR1 SGHTA and CDR2 FQGNSA. The ends lost 0 bases at V and 8 bases at J; junction bases unmatched: 7. The CDR3 has 16 amino acids.

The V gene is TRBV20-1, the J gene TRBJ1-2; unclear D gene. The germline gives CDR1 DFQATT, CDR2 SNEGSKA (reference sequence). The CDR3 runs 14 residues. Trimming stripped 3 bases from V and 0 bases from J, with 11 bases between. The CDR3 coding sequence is TGCAGTGCTAGCCCTGCAGGTTCTAACTATGGCTACACCTTC. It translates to CSASPAGSNYGYTF.

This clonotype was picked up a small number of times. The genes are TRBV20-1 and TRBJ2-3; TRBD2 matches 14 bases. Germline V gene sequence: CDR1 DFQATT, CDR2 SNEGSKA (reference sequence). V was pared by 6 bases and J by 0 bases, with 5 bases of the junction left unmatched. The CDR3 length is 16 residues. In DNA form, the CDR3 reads TGCAGTGCAAGACTAGCGGGAGGGCCAAGCACAGATACGCAGTATTTT. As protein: CSARLAGGPSTDTQYF.

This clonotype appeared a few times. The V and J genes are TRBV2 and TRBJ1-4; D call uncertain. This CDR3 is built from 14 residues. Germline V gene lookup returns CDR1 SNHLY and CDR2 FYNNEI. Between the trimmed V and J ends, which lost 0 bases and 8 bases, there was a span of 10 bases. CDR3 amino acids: CASSEAAEEEKLFF. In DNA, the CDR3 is TGTGCCAGCAGTGAAGCGGCGGAGGAGGAAAAACTGTTTTTT.

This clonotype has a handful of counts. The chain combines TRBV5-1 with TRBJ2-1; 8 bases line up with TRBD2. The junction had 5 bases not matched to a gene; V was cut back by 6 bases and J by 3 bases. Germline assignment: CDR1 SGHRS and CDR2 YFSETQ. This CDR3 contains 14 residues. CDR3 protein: CASTSGGLYNEQFF. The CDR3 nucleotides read TGCGCCAGCACAAGCGGGGGCCTCTACAATGAGCAGTTCTTC. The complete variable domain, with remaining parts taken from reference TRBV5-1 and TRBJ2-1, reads KAGVTQTPRYLIKTRGQQVTLSCSPISGHRSVSWYQQTPGQGLQFLFEYFSETQRNKGNFPGRFSGRQFSNSRSEMNVSTLELGDSALYLCASTSGGLYNEQFFGPGTRLTVL.

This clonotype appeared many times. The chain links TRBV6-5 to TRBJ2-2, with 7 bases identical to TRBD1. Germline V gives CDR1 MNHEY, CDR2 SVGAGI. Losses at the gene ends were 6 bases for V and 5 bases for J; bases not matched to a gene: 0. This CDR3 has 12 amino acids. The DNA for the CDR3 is TGTGCCAGCAGGACAGGGACCGGGGAGCTGTTTTTT. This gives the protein CASRTGTGELFF.

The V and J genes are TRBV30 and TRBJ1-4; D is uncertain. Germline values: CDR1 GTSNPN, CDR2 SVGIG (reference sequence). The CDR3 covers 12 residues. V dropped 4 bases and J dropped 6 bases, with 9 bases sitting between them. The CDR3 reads CAWNRQYEKLFF. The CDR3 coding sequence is TGTGCCTGGAACAGACAATATGAAAAACTGTTTTTT.